This passage covers 3 T cell receptor beta chains from one sample sequenced in a study of T cell repertoires in cytomegalovirus infection. Antigen specificity for these receptors is unknown. From the reads, TCRdb called clonotypes with MiXCR, one entry per CDR3 protein. The table has 44,000 or so distinct CDR3 sequences, roughly 20% seen once. Sequences were derived from CD8+ T cells from cultured PBMCs, sampled from culture after CMV antigen stimulation. The receptors come from a human donor in good health (CMV status not recorded). Some clones in this sample may be carry-over from other donors' samples.

This clonotype turned up a few times. The chain combines TRBV7-6 with TRBJ1-3, with D possibly TRBD1 on 6 matching bases. This CDR3 has 16 amino acids. Trimming pared 7 bases from V and 5 bases from J, leaving 21 bases between. Per the germline V gene, CDR1 is SGHVS and CDR2 is FNYEAQ. The CDR3 nucleotides read TGTGCCAGCACCAAAGGGGGGTACAGGGAAAGAAACACCATATATTTT. Protein product: CASTKGGYRERNTIYF.

This clonotype was picked up a small number of times. This rearrangement joins TRBV7-2 to TRBJ1-1, with D possibly matching TRBD1 (6 bases). The V gene's germline CDR1 is SGHTA and CDR2 FQGNSA. V was trimmed by 3 bases and J by 0 bases, leaving 11 bases between them. This CDR3 is built from 15 residues. CDR3 residues: CASSFTRGLNTEAFF. DNA for the CDR3: TGTGCCAGCAGCTTTACGAGGGGGTTGAACACTGAAGCTTTCTTT.

This clonotype has only a few counts. This sequence joins TRBV28 and TRBJ2-1; D might be TRBD2 (5 bases). This CDR3 has 15 amino acids. Per the germline V gene, CDR1 is MDHEN and CDR2 is SYDVKM. V was clipped by 3 bases and J by 10 bases, with 19 bases between them. The CDR3 sequence: CASSLGVAKTEEQFF. CDR3 DNA sequence: TGTGCCAGCAGTTTGGGAGTAGCGAAAACGGAAGAGCAGTTCTTC.